This T cell receptor (beta chain) was recorded in a study of radiotherapy plus CTLA-4 blockade in lung cancer. Turning to the study itself: Objective responses were documented in 15% to 20% of patients, with disease control in approximately 32%. General study results and limits: Clones of tumor-derived TCRs expanded in blood after radiotherapy plus ipilimumab. Reports state that early shifts in blood T cell clones, with interferon-beta, best predicted response.

Sequenced by immunoSEQ multiplex PCR; TCRdb stores in-frame clones only, minus some. The sample lists 45,000 to 60,000 clones, around 79% occurring once. Enrolled patients, whose metastatic non-small-cell lung cancer was chemo-refractory, received focal radiation plus CTLA-4 blockade with ipilimumab. In germline, CDR1 is LNHDA, CDR2 SQIVND (reference sequence). This CDR3 is 14 amino acids long. J gave up 8 bases and V 7 bases, and 8 bases lay outside the gene matches. Worth noting for this clone: Its target is unknown.

Sequenced here: peripheral blood, sampled from a patient treated with radiotherapy plus ipilimumab. The sequence was obtained from a human donor with non-small cell lung cancer whose response to radiotherapy plus ipilimumab could not be evaluated. This sequence joins TRBV19 and TRBJ2-1; 10 bases line up with TRBD1. The CDR3 nucleotides are TGTGCCAGTACCAACCGACAGGGGGCCGATGAGCAGTTCTTC. Protein: CASTNRQGADEQFF.